The source of this T cell receptor (beta chain) is a study of T-cell reconstitution after alpha-beta-depleted transplantation in children. Library preparation (for TCRbeta) was performed with unique molecular identifiers. TCRdb re-derived calls from the PCR reads in MiXCR, one entry per CDR3 protein. The sample holds some 310,000 distinct CDR3 sequences, roughly 21% seen once. The receptor's source is a male patient younger than 18 who had a stem cell transplant for acute lymphoblastic leukemia, so the T cells may come from the graft donor. The sample here was PBMCs, mostly from graft donor cells, taken 180 days after TCRalphabeta/CD19-depleted stem cell transplant.

The DNA for the CDR3 is TGTGCCAGCAGCTTAGCACAGGACCCCTACAATGAGCAGTTCTTC. It codes for CASSLAQDPYNEQFF. V gene TRBV7-7 combines with J gene TRBJ2-1; D might be TRBD1 (5 bases). Trimming removed 0 bases from V and 2 bases from J, with 8 bases in between. Looked up from germline, CDR1 is SSHAT and CDR2 is FNYEAQ (reference sequence). The CDR3 is 15 amino acids.